Sequencing of this TCR beta chain was carried out in a study of PD-L1 blockade in urothelial cancer. The CDR3 has 16 residues. With V trimmed by 1 base and J by 1 base, 4 bases remained unmatched. Germline CDR1 is SGHRS and CDR2 is YFSETQ. Sequenced by immunoSEQ multiplex PCR; TCRdb stores in-frame clones only, minus some. The sample includes some 40,000 clones, roughly four fifths of them seen just once. V usage is TRBV5-1 and J usage is TRBJ2-3; the match to TRBD2 covers 9 bases. The TCR sequence derives from a man in his 60s with urothelial cancer. The sample here was PBMCs, taken around atezolizumab (anti-PD-L1) treatment. CDR3 in DNA: TGCGCCAGCAGCTTGTTTTTAGCGGGGGGCACAGATACGCAGTATTTT. It is translated as CASSLFLAGGTDTQYF.